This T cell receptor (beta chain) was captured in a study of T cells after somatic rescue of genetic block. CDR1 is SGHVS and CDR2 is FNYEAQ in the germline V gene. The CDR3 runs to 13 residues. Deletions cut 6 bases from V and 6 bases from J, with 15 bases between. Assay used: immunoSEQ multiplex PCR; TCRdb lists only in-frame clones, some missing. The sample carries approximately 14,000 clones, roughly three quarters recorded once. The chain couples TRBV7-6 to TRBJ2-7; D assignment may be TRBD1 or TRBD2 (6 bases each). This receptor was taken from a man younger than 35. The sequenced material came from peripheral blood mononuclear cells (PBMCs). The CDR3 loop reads CASSYVQGLEQYF. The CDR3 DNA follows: TGTGCCAGCAGTTATGTACAGGGACTCGAGCAGTACTTC. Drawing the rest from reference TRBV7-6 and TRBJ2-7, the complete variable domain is GAGVSQSPRYKVTKRGQDVALRCDPISGHVSLYWYRQALGQGPEFLTYFNYEAQQDKSGLPNDRFSAERPEGSISTLTIQRTEQRDSAMYRCASSYVQGLEQYFGPGTRLTVT.